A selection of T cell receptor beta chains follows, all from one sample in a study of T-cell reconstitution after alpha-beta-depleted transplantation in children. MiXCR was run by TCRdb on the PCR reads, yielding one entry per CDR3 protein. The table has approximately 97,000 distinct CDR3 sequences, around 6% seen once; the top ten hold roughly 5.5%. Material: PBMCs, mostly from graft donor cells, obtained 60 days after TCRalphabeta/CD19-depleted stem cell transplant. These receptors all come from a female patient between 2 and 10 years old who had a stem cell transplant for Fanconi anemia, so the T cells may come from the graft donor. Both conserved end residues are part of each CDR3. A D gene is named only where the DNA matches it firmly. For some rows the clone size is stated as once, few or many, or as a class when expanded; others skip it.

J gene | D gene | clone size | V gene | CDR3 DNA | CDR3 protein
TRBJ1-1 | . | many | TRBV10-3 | TGTGCCATCAGTGAGATGGCCAGCCGAAACACTGAAGCTTTCTTT | CAISEMASRNTEAFF
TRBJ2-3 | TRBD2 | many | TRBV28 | TGTGCCAGCAGTTTACCGGGAGGTATAAGCGCACCTAGCACAGATACGCAGTATTTT | CASSLPGGISAPSTDTQYF
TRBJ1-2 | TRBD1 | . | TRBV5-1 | TGCGCCAGCAGCCTGAGTACAGGGGTAGCCTATGGCTACACCTTC | CASSLSTGVAYGYTF
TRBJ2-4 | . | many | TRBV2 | TGTGCCAGCAGGTTGGCGGTAGCCAAAAACATTCAGTACTTC | CASRLAVAKNIQYF
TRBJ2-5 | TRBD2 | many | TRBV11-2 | TGTGCCAGCAGCTTAGGGTATGGGACTAGCGGCTTCCAAGAGACCCAGTACTTC | CASSLGYGTSGFQETQYF
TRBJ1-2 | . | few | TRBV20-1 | TGCAGTGCTAGAGATAGAGGGGGTGGCTACACCTTC | CSARDRGGGYTF
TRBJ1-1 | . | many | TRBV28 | TGTGCCAGCAGTGAACAAAGGACTGAAGCTTTCTTT | CASSEQRTEAFF
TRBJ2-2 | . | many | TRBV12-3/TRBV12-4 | TGTGCCAGCAGTGAAGACGGTTACACCGGGGAGCTGTTTTTT | CASSEDGYTGELFF
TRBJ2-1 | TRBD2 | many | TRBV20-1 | TGCAGTGCTAGAGATAGCCGCGGGGGTTCAATGTACAATGAGCAGTTCTTC | CSARDSRGGSMYNEQFF
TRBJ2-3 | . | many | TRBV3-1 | TGTGCCAGCAGCCAAGATCGTGGGACCAGAAAGTATTTT | CASSQDRGTRKYF
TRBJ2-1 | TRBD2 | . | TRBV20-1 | TGCAGTGCTAGTTTACTAGCGGGAGGGAGAGGCTCCTACAATGAGCAGTTCTTC | CSASLLAGGRGSYNEQFF
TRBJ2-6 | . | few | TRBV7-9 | TGTGCCAGCAGCTTTGCAGTTTCTGGGGCCAACGTCCTGACTTTC | CASSFAVSGANVLTF
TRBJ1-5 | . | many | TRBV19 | TGTGCCAGTAGTATCGGGCACAAACAGCCCCAGCATTTT | CASSIGHKQPQHF
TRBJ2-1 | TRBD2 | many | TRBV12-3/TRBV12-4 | TGTGCCAGCAGTTTAACATTAGCGGGAGTTTCCTACAATGAGCAGTTCTTC | CASSLTLAGVSYNEQFF
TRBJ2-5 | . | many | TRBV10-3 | TGTGCCATCAGTGCGTTAGCGAGGGACCAGTACTTC | CAISALARDQYF
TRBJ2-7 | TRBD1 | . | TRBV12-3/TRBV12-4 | TGTGCCAGCAGTTTCCGGGCTATCAGTCCCGGGACAGGGACCACTCCACTTTACTACGAGCAGTACTTC | CASSFRAISPGTGTTPLYYEQYF
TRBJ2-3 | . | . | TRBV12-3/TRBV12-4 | TGTGCCAGCAGGATTAGCGGAAGCACAGATACGCAGTATTTT | CASRISGSTDTQYF
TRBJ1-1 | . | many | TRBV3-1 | TGTGCCAGCAGCCAAGATGGTTTGAACACTGAAGCTTTCTTT | CASSQDGLNTEAFF
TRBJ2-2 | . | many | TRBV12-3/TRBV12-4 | TGTGCCAGCAGTCCCACGGGACACGTGAACACCGGGGAGCTGTTTTTT | CASSPTGHVNTGELFF
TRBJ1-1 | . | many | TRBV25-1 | TGTGCCACCTCTCCGACACTGAACACTGAAGCTTTCTTT | CATSPTLNTEAFF
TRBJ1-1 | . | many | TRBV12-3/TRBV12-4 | TGTGCCAGCAGTCCCTTGGGAGGTATGGCTGAAGCTTTCTTT | CASSPLGGMAEAFF
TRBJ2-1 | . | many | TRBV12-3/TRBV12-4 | TGTGCCAGCAGTTTTGTCCTAGCAAGGGAGCAGTTCTTC | CASSFVLAREQFF
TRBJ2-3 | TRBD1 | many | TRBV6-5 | TGTGCCAGCAGTAGGGACAGGGGGGGAGATACGCAGTATTTT | CASSRDRGGDTQYF
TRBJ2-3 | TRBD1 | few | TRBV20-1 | TGCAGTGGGACAGGGGGCATGCGGGGCACAGATACGCAGTATTTT | CSGTGGMRGTDTQYF
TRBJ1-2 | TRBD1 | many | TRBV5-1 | TGCGCCAGCAGTCGACAGGGGGACTATGGCTACACCTTC | CASSRQGDYGYTF
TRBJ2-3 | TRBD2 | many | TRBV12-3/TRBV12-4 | TGTGCCAGCGCCGAGCGGGAATTCGGCACAGATACGCAGTATTTT | CASAEREFGTDTQYF
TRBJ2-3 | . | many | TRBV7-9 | TGTGCCAGCAGCTTAGCCACTAGTACGCAGTATTTT | CASSLATSTQYF
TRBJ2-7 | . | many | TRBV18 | TGTGCCAGCTCACCTGACGCCTACGAGCAGTACTTC | CASSPDAYEQYF
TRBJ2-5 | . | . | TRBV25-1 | TGTGCCAGCAGTTTACGACGGAAAGAGACCCAGTACTTC | CASSLRRKETQYF
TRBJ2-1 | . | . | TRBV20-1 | TGCAGTGCTAACACCCTCGAGGGAAGCTCCTACAATGAGCAGTTCTTC | CSANTLEGSSYNEQFF
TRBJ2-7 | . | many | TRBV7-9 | TGTGCCAGCAGCTTAGGGCGGGGACCCTACGAGCAGTACTTC | CASSLGRGPYEQYF
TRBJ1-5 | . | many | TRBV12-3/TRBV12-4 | TGTGCCAGCAGAGACGGAGGTAATCAGCCCCAGCATTTT | CASRDGGNQPQHF
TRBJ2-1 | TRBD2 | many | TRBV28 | TGTGCCAGCAGTTTACTAGGCCTAGCGGTTTACAATGAGCAGTTCTTC | CASSLLGLAVYNEQFF
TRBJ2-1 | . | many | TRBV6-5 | TGTGCCAGCAGTCCCCTTACGGGTGAGCAGTTCTTC | CASSPLTGEQFF
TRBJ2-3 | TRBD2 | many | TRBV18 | TGTGCCAGCTCACCCTCGGGACTAGCCTACACAGATACGCAGTATTTT | CASSPSGLAYTDTQYF
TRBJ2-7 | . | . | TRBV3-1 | TGTGCCAGCAGCCACGACAGTACCTACGAGCAGTACTTC | CASSHDSTYEQYF
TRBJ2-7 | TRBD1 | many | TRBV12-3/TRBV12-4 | TGTGCCAGCAGTATACAGGGGATCTACGAGCAGTACTTC | CASSIQGIYEQYF
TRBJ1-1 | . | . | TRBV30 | TGTGCCTGGAGTCCCCCGGCAGAGGAAGCTTTCTTT | CAWSPPAEEAFF
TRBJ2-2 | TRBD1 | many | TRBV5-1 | TGCGCCAGCAAAGGGGGCTTGAACACCGGGGAGCTGTTTTTT | CASKGGLNTGELFF
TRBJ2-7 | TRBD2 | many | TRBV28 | TGTGCCAGCACCGTTCTAGCGGGAGGTCCCTACGAGCAGTACTTC | CASTVLAGGPYEQYF
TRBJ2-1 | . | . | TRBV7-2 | TGTGCCAGCAGCTTTACTCTCTACAATGAGCAGTTCTTC | CASSFTLYNEQFF
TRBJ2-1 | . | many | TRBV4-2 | TGTGCCAGCAGCCAAGATAGGGCTAGCGCCGCCTACAATGAGCAGTTCTTC | CASSQDRASAAYNEQFF
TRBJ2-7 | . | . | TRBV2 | TGTGCCAGCAGTGAAGGATCGGCAGGGAGCTACGAGCAGTACTTC | CASSEGSAGSYEQYF
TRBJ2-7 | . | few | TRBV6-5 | TGTGCCAGCAGTTACACCACGGGAAGGGGCTACGAGCAGTACTTC | CASSYTTGRGYEQYF
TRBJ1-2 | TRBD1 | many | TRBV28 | TGTGCCAGCATAGGGACAGGGTTCTATGGCTACACCTTC | CASIGTGFYGYTF
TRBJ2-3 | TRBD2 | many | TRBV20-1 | TGCAGTGCTAGAGGGACTAGCGGGGGGGAGATAGGGCAGTATTTT | CSARGTSGGEIGQYF
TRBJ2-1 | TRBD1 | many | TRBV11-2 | TGTGCCAGCAGCTCGCGAACAGGGGTCGAGCAGTTCTTC | CASSSRTGVEQFF
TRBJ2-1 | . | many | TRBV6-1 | TGTGCCAGCAGTAGGGGGGTATTCAATGAGCAGTTCTTC | CASSRGVFNEQFF
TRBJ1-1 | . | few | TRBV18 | TGTGCCAGCTCCCGCATTATAAACACTGAAGCTTTCTTT | CASSRIINTEAFF
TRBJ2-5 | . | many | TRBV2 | TGTGCCAGCAGTGATCCGTCGGAACAAGAGACCCAGTACTTC | CASSDPSEQETQYF
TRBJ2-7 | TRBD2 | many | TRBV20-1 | TGCAGTGCTAGCAAGGTAGCGGGCATCTACGAGCAGTACTTC | CSASKVAGIYEQYF
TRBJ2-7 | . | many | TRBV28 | TGTGCCAGCAGACAATCAAGGGACGGGCAGTACTTC | CASRQSRDGQYF
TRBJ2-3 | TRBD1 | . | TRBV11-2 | TGTGCCAGCACCTTAGACAGGGGGCCCACAGATACGCAGTATTTT | CASTLDRGPTDTQYF
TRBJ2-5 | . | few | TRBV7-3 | TGTGCCAGCAAAGGGTATACAGAGACCCAGTACTTC | CASKGYTETQYF
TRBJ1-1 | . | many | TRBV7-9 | TGTGCCAGCAGTCAGGGTCGGAACACTGAAGCTTTCTTT | CASSQGRNTEAFF
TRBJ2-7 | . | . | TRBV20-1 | TGCAGTGCTACCAGCTACGAGCAGTACTTC | CSATSYEQYF